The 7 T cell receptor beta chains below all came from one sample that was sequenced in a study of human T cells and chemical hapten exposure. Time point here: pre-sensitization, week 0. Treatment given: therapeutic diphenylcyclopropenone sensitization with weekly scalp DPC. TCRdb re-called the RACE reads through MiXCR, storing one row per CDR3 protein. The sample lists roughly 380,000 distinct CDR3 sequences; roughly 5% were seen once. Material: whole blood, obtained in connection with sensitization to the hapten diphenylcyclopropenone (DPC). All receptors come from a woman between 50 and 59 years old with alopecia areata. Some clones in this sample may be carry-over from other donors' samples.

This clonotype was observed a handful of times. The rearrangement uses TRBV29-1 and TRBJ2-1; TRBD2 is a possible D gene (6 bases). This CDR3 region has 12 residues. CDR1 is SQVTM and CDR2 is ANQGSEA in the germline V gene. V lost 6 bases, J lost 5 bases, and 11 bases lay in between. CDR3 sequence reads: CSVVWRDNEQFF. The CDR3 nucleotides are TGCAGCGTGGTCTGGAGGGACAATGAGCAGTTCTTC.

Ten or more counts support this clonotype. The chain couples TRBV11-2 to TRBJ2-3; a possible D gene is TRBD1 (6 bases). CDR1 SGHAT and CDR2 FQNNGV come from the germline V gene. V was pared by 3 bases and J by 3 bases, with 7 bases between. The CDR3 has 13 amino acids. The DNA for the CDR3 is TGTGCCAGCAGCTTTGGACAGACAGATACGCAGTATTTT. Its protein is CASSFGQTDTQYF. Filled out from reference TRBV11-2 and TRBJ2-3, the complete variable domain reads EAGVAQSPRYKIIEKRQSVAFWCNPISGHATLYWYQQILGQGPKLLIQFQNNGVVDDSQLPKDRFSAERLKGVDSTLKIQPAKLEDSAVYLCASSFGQTDTQYFGPGTRLTVL.

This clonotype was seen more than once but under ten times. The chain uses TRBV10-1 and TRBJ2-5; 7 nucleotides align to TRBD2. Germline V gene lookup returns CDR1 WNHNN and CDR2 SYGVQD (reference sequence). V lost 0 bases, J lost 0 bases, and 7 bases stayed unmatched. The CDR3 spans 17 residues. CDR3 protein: CASSESSVLADQETQYF. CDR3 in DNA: TGCGCCAGCAGTGAGTCTTCAGTGCTAGCGGACCAAGAGACCCAGTACTTC.

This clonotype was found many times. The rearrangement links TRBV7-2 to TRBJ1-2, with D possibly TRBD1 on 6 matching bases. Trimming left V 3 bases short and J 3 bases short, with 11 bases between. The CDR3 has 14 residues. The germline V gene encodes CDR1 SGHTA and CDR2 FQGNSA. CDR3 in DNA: TGTGCCAGCAGCTTGGGGGGCAGCTACTATGGCTACACCTTC. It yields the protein CASSLGGSYYGYTF.

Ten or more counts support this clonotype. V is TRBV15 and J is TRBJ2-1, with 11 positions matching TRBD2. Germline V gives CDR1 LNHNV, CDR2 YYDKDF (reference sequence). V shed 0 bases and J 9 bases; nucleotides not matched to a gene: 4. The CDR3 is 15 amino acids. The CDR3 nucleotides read TGTGCCACCAGCAGAGAAAGCCTAGCGGGAGGTGAGCAGTTCTTC. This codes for CATSRESLAGGEQFF.

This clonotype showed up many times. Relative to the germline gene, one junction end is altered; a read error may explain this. The CDR3 is CSVEGGGNQPQHF. The CDR3 DNA reads TGCAGCGTGGAAGGGGGCGGCAATCAGCCCCAGCATTTT. The V and J genes are TRBV29-1 and TRBJ1-5, with 7 bases identical to TRBD1. Germline CDR1 and CDR2: SQVTM and ANQGSEA. This CDR3 is built from 13 residues.

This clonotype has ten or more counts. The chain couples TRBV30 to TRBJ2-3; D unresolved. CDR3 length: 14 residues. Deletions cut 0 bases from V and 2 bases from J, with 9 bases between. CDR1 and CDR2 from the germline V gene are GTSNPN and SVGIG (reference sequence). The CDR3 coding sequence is TGTGCCTGGAGTGTACTCGGATTCACAGATACGCAGTATTTT. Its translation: CAWSVLGFTDTQYF.